This T cell receptor beta chain was observed in a study of regulatory T cells in long-lasting Graves disease (dated by TCRdb to the early 2020s). Notes on the research overall: Persistent Graves' disease was defined as persistently positive TSH receptor autoantibodies together with antithyroid drug treatment for over 5 years. Persistent Graves' disease patients were compared with newly diagnosed Graves' disease patients by peripheral blood TCR sequencing and RNA sequencing. The study was conducted in China and was registered as a clinical trial. A total of roughly 35 samples were covered by TCR sequencing, comprising around 13 persistent and around 20 newly diagnosed Graves' disease patients. Antithyroid drugs had been taken for approximately 10 years on average by persistent Graves' disease patients in the clinical cohort.

Trimming costs V 7 bases and J 6 bases, and their ends lie 18 bases apart. The germline V gene (reference sequence) specifies LNHDA as CDR1 and SQIVND as CDR2. From the cysteine up to the phenylalanine, the CDR3 has a length of 15 residues. Solely the CDR3 DNA is kept, with 45 bases framed from the first base. Here is what the overall study found, with its caveats: Only the TCR beta chain was sequenced and analyzed. Compared with newly diagnosed patients, persistent Graves' disease patients had lower TCR Shannon entropy and fewer highly expanded clones, which suggests clonal expansion. The authors noted that the small sample size was a limitation that may lower accuracy. TRBV28, TRBJ1-2 and TRBJ2-5 were preferentially used in persistent disease, while TRBV20-1 and TRBJ2-1 were favored in newly diagnosed disease. More public clonotypes were shared among persistent patients (around 3,000) than among newly diagnosed patients (more than 900). Only peripheral blood was studied, because thyroid tissue, the primary lesion, was inaccessible.

According to the study, the label for this sample's time point signals: persistent/refractory GD, antithyroid drugs over 5 years with positive TRAb. For both TCR sequencing and RNA sequencing, RNA was extracted from PBMCs in TRIzol. The diagnosis of Graves' disease followed American Thyroid Association guidelines. Recruitment of patients was carried out at an endocrinology department in Xi'an, China. Each patient gave approximately 9.7 milliliters of peripheral blood, collected in an EDTA anticoagulant tube. PBMCs were isolated by Ficoll Paque Plus density gradient separation without further T cell sorting. An Agilent 2100 Bioanalyzer and agarose gel were used to check RNA quality, and a NanoDrop 2000 was used to measure RNA concentration. Concerning this clonotype itself: Which antigen it targets is not known. It has no much larger one-base neighbor in the sample; base qualities were not kept.

Library preparation was by multiplex PCR. TCRdb names Illumina HiSeq 4000 as the instrument used. TCR beta libraries were built with iRepertoire HTBI primers and Arm-PCR amplification of CDR3 regions. Before sequencing, the PCR products underwent gel purification. Turning to the authors' computational methods: A total of 62 TRBV and 14 TRBJ segments were identified across samples and were used for gene usage analysis of CDR3 amino acid clonotypes. COPE and FqMerger were used to merge filtered high-quality paired reads into contigs. BLAST was used to align contigs to the IMGT TRBV, TRBD and TRBJ reference genes, and CDR3 was defined following IMGT. Any clonotype with a frequency above 0.1% was counted as a highly expanded clone. Shannon entropy served as the measure of repertoire diversity, while the Gini coefficient captured V-J evenness. A clonotype was considered public if more than one individual shared it. TCRdb trimmed the raw reads at Q25, called clones with MiXCR and kept productive beta chains. All rows with the same CDR3 protein become a single entry with the most common DNA and genes. TCRdb assigned the V and J calls; the authors' analysis was not used. The sample table contains hundreds of thousands of distinct CDR3 sequences; only one count was recorded for 20% of them. Together, the top ten hold more than 20% of the sample.

The sequence links TRBV19 to TRBJ2-2; the D gene remains uncertain. This clonotype was obtained from a female donor with Graves disease. This sample comprised peripheral blood mononuclear cells (PBMCs), obtained when the disease was refractory, from a patient treated with antithyroid drugs. CDR3 sequence: CASKSGSQIPGELFF. The nucleotide sequence reads as follows: TGTGCCAGTAAGTCGGGCTCACAGATACCCGGGGAGCTGTTTTTT.